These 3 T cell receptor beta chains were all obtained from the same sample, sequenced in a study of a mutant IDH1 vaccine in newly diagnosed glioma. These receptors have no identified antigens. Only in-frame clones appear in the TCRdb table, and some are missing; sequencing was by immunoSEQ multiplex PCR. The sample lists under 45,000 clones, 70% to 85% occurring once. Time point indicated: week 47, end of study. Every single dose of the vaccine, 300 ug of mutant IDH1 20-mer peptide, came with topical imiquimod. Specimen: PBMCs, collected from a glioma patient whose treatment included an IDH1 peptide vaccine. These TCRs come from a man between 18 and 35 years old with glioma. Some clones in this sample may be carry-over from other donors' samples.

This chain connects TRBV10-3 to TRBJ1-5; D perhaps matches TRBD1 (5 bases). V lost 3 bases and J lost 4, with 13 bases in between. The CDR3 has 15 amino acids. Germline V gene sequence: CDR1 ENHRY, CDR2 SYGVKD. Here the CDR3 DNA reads TGTGCCATCAGTGACGAGGGGTTGGGGAATCAGCCCCAGCATTTT. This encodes CAISDEGLGNQPQHF.

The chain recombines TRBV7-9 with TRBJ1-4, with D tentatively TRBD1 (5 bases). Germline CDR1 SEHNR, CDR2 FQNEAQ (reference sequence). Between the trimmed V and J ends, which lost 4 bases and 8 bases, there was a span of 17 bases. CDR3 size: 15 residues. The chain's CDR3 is CASSYNGGENEKLFF. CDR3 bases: TGTGCCAGCAGCTACAACGGGGGAGAAAACGAAAAACTGTTTTTT.

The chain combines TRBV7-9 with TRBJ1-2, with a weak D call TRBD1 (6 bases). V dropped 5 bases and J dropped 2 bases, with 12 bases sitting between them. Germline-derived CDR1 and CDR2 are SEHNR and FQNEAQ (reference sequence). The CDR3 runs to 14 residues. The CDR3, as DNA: TGTGCCAGCAGCGCTCCTACAGGGAACTATGGCTACACCTTC. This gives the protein CASSAPTGNYGYTF.